The 11 T cell receptor beta chains below come from one sample, sequenced in a study of T cell changes during pregnancy in multiple sclerosis. Sequenced by immunoSEQ multiplex PCR; TCRdb stores in-frame clones only, minus some. Of more than 55,000 clones listed, approximately 94% are singletons. Sequences were derived from CD8+ T cells from peripheral blood mononuclear cells, sampled after pregnancy. The receptor source for this set is a female donor with multiple sclerosis, enrolled in a pregnancy study.

V gene TRBV4-3 combines with J gene TRBJ2-1, with TRBD2 as a possible D gene (6 bases). This CDR3 spans 15 amino acids. V was trimmed by 0 bases and J by 0 bases, leaving 6 bases between them. The germline CDR1 and CDR2 sequences are LGHNA and YSLEER. The CDR3: CASSQDSGSYNEQFF. In DNA form, the CDR3 reads TGCGCCAGCAGCCAAGATAGCGGCTCCTACAATGAGCAGTTCTTC.

This sequence joins TRBV30 and TRBJ1-1; 7 bases line up with TRBD1. This CDR3 spans 15 amino acids. From germline, CDR1 is GTSNPN and CDR2 SVGIG (reference sequence). V shed 0 bases and J 5 bases; nucleotides not matched to a gene: 9. CDR3 nucleotides: TGTGCCTGGAGTGTTGAAGGGTCAGGGGGAACTGAAGCTTTCTTT. Translation gives CAWSVEGSGGTEAFF.

At least ten counts were recorded for this clone. This CDR3 is CASSLVPDRNPTEAFF. CDR3 nucleotides: TGCGCCAGCAGCTTGGTTCCGGACAGGAATCCGACTGAAGCTTTCTTT. The chain is built from TRBV5-1 and TRBJ1-1, with 7 bases lining up with TRBD1. Trimming removed 0 bases from V and 5 bases from J; junction bases left unmatched: 10. CDR3 size: 16 residues. Per germline, CDR1 SGHRS and CDR2 YFSETQ.

The chain has TRBV27 and TRBJ1-5; 9 bases are a match to TRBD1. CDR3 length: 18 amino acids. The J segment lost 0 bases and the V segment lost 10 bases, leaving 16 bases of the junction unmatched. Germline V lookup: CDR1 MNHEY, CDR2 SMNVEV (reference sequence). The CDR3, as DNA: TGTGCCACCTCCGGTCCCGGGACAGGGCTTTATAGCAATCAGCCCCAGCATTTT. This encodes CATSGPGTGLYSNQPQHF.

CDR3 sequence: CASSLTSGRLTDEQFF. The CDR3 bases are TGTGCCAGCAGCTTGACTAGCGGGAGGCTGACGGATGAGCAGTTCTTC. The chain uses TRBV9 and TRBJ2-1; the match to TRBD2 covers 13 bases. This CDR3 spans 16 amino acids. With V trimmed by 4 bases and J by 8 bases, 9 bases remained unmatched. The V gene's germline CDR1 is SGDLS and CDR2 YYNGEE.

The chain recombines TRBV7-8 with TRBJ2-3, with TRBD2 matching 14 bases. Germline values: CDR1 SGHVS, CDR2 FQNEAQ. With 5 bases clipped from V and 8 bases from J, the junction kept 3 bases outside the gene matches. The CDR3 length is 14 residues. The CDR3 here is CASSLGLAGGTQYF. The CDR3 nucleotides read TGTGCCAGCAGCCTAGGACTAGCGGGAGGTACGCAGTATTTT.

The gene calls are TRBV27 and TRBJ2-5, with D perhaps TRBD2 (5 bases). Trimming removed 8 bases at V and 2 bases at J, with 12 bases between. CDR3 length: 13 residues. Germline V gives CDR1 MNHEY, CDR2 SMNVEV (reference sequence). The CDR3 coding sequence is TGTGCCAGCCGCGGAGGAAGTCAAGAGACCCAGTACTTC. Translating gives CASRGGSQETQYF.

The chain uses TRBV29-1 and TRBJ1-4; 7 nucleotides align to TRBD1. In germline, CDR1 is SQVTM, CDR2 ANQGSEA. The V and J ends lost 0 bases and 8 bases, in that order; junction bases with no gene match: 6. CDR3 size: 14 residues. The CDR3 protein is CSVEDPGTEEKLFF. Written as DNA, the CDR3 is TGCAGCGTTGAAGACCCCGGGACAGAAGAAAAACTGTTTTTT. Full variable domain (remainder filled in from reference TRBV29-1 and TRBJ1-4): SAVISQKPSRDICQRGTSLTIQCQVDSQVTMMFWYRQQPGQSLTLIATANQGSEATYESGFVIDKFPISRPNLTFSTLTVSNMSPEDSSIYLCSVEDPGTEEKLFFGSGTQLSVL.

The chain carries TRBV5-4 and TRBJ2-5; D is possibly TRBD2 (6 bases). The CDR3 spans 15 residues. Deletions cut 3 bases from V and 5 bases from J, with 17 bases between. In germline, CDR1 is SGHNT, CDR2 YYREEE (reference sequence). In nucleotides, the CDR3 is TGTGCCAGCAGCTCAGCCCTGGAGGGTCAGGAGACCCAGTACTTC. Protein: CASSSALEGQETQYF.

The genes are TRBV4-2 and TRBJ2-2, with D perhaps matching TRBD1 (5 bases). The CDR3 is 17 amino acids. The germline V and J ends were trimmed by 1 base and 6 bases, with 18 bases remaining between them. Looked up from germline, CDR1 is LGHNA and CDR2 is YNFKEQ. In DNA, the CDR3 is TGTGCCAGCAGCCAAGTCGAGTTTTCAGGGTTACCCGGGGAGCTGTTTTTT. It specifies CASSQVEFSGLPGELFF.

There are a few counts of this clone. This chain links TRBV12-5 with TRBJ2-1; D remains ambiguous. This CDR3 spans 11 amino acids. Trimming took off 1 base at V and 12 bases at J, with 7 bases between the two ends. CDR1 is LGHNT, CDR2 FRNRAP, per germline. The CDR3 sequence is CASGLGGLQFF. The DNA of the CDR3 is TGTGCTAGTGGTTTGGGCGGTCTGCAGTTCTTC. The variable domain in full, completed from reference TRBV12-5 and TRBJ2-1, reads DARVTQTPRHKVTEMGQEVTMRCQPILGHNTVFWYRQTMMQGLELLAYFRNRAPLDDSGMPKDRFSAEMPDATLATLKIQPSEPRDSAVYFCASGLGGLQFFGPGTRLTVL.